The 3 T cell receptor beta chains below were found in one sample sequenced in a study of CD8 T cells in ankylosing spondylitis. TCRdb recomputed calls from the 5' RACE reads with MiXCR, one row per CDR3 protein. The table lists about 260,000 distinct CDR3 sequences, 20% of them singletons, with under 8.5% in the top ten. The specimen sequenced was blood, either unsorted or a sorted T cell fraction (not recorded which). Receptor source: a male donor with ankylosing spondylitis or in good health (not recorded which).

In its sample, this clonotype was seen a few times. The chain carries TRBV12-3 or TRBV12-4 and TRBJ2-1; no reliable D call. V shed 3 bases and J shed 6 bases, with 15 bases lying between them. The CDR3 is 15 residues long. The CDR3 coding sequence is TGTGCCAGCAGTTTGGAGTCTTTTAGGATCAATGAGCAGTTCTTC. Protein: CASSLESFRINEQFF.

The J gene is TRBJ2-5, the V gene TRBV23-1, with D perhaps matching TRBD1 (5 bases). TRBV23-1 is noted as an ORF with a role that remains uncertain. With 0 bases removed from V and 5 bases from J, the gap between germline ends came to 10 bases. The CDR3 spans 14 residues. The CDR3 nucleotides are TGCGCCAGCAGTCAATCCCCAGGGTGCGAGACCCAGTACTTC. As protein: CASSQSPGCETQYF.

The table lists this clonotype with a few counts. J is TRBJ1-4 and V is TRBV5-1, with D perhaps TRBD1 (5 bases). The CDR3 contains 15 residues. The germline V gene has CDR1 SGHRS and CDR2 YFSETQ. The ends were cut back, 7 bases at V and 2 bases at J, with 15 bases in the middle. The CDR3 sequence is CASGTQGLTNEKLFF. In DNA form, the CDR3 reads TGCGCCAGCGGGACTCAGGGTTTGACTAATGAAAAACTGTTTTTT.